This passage covers 9 T cell receptor beta chains from one sample sequenced in a study of cytomegalovirus exposure and HLA in healthy donors (dated by TCRdb to the late 2010s). Library generation was performed with the immunoSEQ multiplex PCR assay. A mixture of 60 forward primers for TCR Vbeta segments and 13 reverse primers for TCR Jbeta segments was used in the multiplex PCR. The table comes from immuneACCESS by way of TCRdb, which keeps in-frame sequences with V and J called. Part of the clones is missing from these tables; in studies checked, under half for an unresolved V gene and the rest for unknown reasons. The sample profile shows 200,000 or so clones; about 80% of them were found once. The top ten hold just over 2% of the sample. Material for sequencing was PBMCs. The receptor set was obtained from a woman under 30 in good health and CMV-seropositive.

The J gene is TRBJ2-7, the V gene TRBV27; tentatively, D is TRBD2 (6 bases). Trimming pared 3 bases from V and 2 bases from J, leaving 14 bases between. This CDR3 has 15 amino acids. The germline gives CDR1 MNHEY, CDR2 SMNVEV (reference sequence). The CDR3 is CASSLDGGAPYEQYF. In DNA form, the CDR3 reads TGTGCCAGCAGTTTGGACGGGGGAGCCCCCTACGAGCAGTACTTC.

The chain links TRBV7-9 to TRBJ2-5; TRBD1 agrees at 9 bases. After removal of 0 bases from V and 4 bases from J, the junction contained 6 bases not matched to a gene. This CDR3 has 16 residues. Per germline, CDR1 SEHNR and CDR2 FQNEAQ (reference sequence). CDR3 in amino acids: CASSLAWDRVGETQYF. The CDR3 DNA reads TGTGCCAGCAGCTTAGCTTGGGACAGGGTTGGAGAGACCCAGTACTTC.

The chain uses TRBV30 and TRBJ1-1; D is uncertain. The CDR3 covers 14 residues. Per germline, CDR1 GTSNPN and CDR2 SVGIG (reference sequence). Trimming shortened V by 0 bases and J by 7 bases, and 15 bases separated the two germline ends. CDR3 protein: CAWSVLTSRLEAFF. The CDR3, as DNA: TGTGCCTGGAGTGTACTTACAAGTCGACTTGAAGCTTTCTTT.

This chain joins TRBV28 and TRBJ1-6; the D gene is possibly TRBD1 (6 bases). Deletions cut 5 bases from V and 2 bases from J, with 16 bases between. Germline lookup yields CDR1 MDHEN and CDR2 SYDVKM. The CDR3 has 17 amino acids. In DNA, the CDR3 is TGTGCCAGCAGTCAAAGACAGGCATCGACCTATAATTCACCCCTCCACTTT. It translates to CASSQRQASTYNSPLHF.

This chain uses TRBV10-2 with TRBJ2-5; 9 bases are shared with TRBD2. With 3 bases clipped from V and 0 bases from J, the junction kept 8 bases outside the gene matches. CDR3 size: 17 residues. In germline, CDR1 is WSHSY, CDR2 SAAADI. This CDR3 reads CASSDRGAGGHQETQYF. In nucleotides, the CDR3 is TGCGCCAGCAGTGATAGAGGAGCGGGGGGTCACCAAGAGACCCAGTACTTC.

CDR3 amino acids: CASSYGTGPMNTEAFF. The CDR3 nucleotides are TGTGCCAGCAGTTACGGGACAGGGCCCATGAACACTGAAGCTTTCTTT. The rearrangement uses TRBV6-5 and TRBJ1-1, with 9 bases lining up with TRBD1. Per the germline V gene, CDR1 is MNHEY and CDR2 is SVGAGI. Trimming at V came to 2 bases and at J to 0 bases, leaving 4 bases not matched to a gene. The CDR3 runs to 16 residues.

This clone has just one count. This chain joins TRBV7-2 and TRBJ1-2; D is uncertain. The CDR3 is 12 residues long. Germline CDR1 is SGHTA and CDR2 is FQGNSA. V shed 4 bases and J shed 4 bases, with 7 bases lying between them. CDR3 DNA: TGTGCCAGCAGCTATTCGGTCTATGGCTACACCTTC. It is translated as CASSYSVYGYTF.

The genes are TRBV6-5 and TRBJ2-7; 9 nucleotides line up with TRBD2. The CDR3 spans 15 residues. Trimming took 2 bases from V and 5 from J; bases not matched to a gene: 7. Germline-derived CDR1 and CDR2 are MNHEY and SVGAGI. The CDR3 region is CASSYSGGGADEQYF. The CDR3 DNA sequence: TGTGCCAGCAGTTACAGTGGCGGGGGGGCCGACGAGCAGTACTTC.

The chain joins TRBV7-2 to TRBJ2-6; D not certain. Trimming cost V 5 bases and J 4 bases, with 6 bases left between them. This CDR3 is 13 amino acids long. Germline assignment: CDR1 SGHTA and CDR2 FQGNSA. The CDR3 coding sequence is TGTGCCAGCAGCCCTTTCGGGGCCAACGTCCTGACTTTC. Translated, it gives CASSPFGANVLTF.